One and the same sample provided the 19 T cell receptor beta chains below, sequenced in a study of beta chain features in type 1 diabetes. As every portion of the isolated RNA was reverse transcribed, the sequencing read expressed TCRB transcripts. Libraries were prepared by immunoSEQ multiplex PCR; TCRdb keeps only in-frame clonotypes and omits some of them. The sample yields about 900,000 clones, around a sixth seen once. Sequenced: naive CD4+ T cells from blood. The receptors come from a woman under 30 in good health.

V usage is TRBV18 and J usage is TRBJ1-2; D not resolved. V was trimmed by 0 bases and J by 9 bases, leaving 17 bases between them. This CDR3 is 15 amino acids long. Germline CDR1 and CDR2: KGHSH and LQKENI. The CDR3 nucleotides read TGTGCCAGCTCACCACCGTCACACCAGCCTATCAGCTACACCTTC. Translation: CASSPPSHQPISYTF.

The chain couples TRBV7-9 to TRBJ2-1; 10 nucleotides line up with TRBD2. The CDR3 loop spans 15 amino acids. Germline trimming cut 4 bases from V and 8 bases from J; bases unmatched to any gene: 8. Germline V gives CDR1 SEHNR, CDR2 FQNEAQ (reference sequence). The CDR3 sequence is CASSWGTSAHDEQFF. DNA for the CDR3: TGTGCCAGCAGCTGGGGGACTAGCGCCCACGATGAGCAGTTCTTC.

The chain joins TRBV5-6 to TRBJ2-1, with TRBD1 as a possible D gene (6 bases). CDR1 and CDR2 (germline): SGHDT, YYEEEE. There are 15 residues in the CDR3. V dropped 1 base and J dropped 6 bases, with 14 bases sitting between them. CDR3 protein: CASSLQGTSVNEQFF. CDR3 nucleotide sequence: TGTGCCAGCAGCTTGCAGGGGACCTCGGTCAATGAGCAGTTCTTC.

The J gene is TRBJ1-1, the V gene TRBV11-1, with D possibly matching TRBD1 (5 bases). Germline CDR1 and CDR2: SGHAT and FQDESV (reference sequence). The CDR3 is 14 residues long. V lost 5 bases and J lost 4, with 14 bases in between. In DNA form, the CDR3 reads TGTGCCAGCAGCGACCAGATGAGGGGCACTGAAGCTTTCTTT. It encodes CASSDQMRGTEAFF.

This chain connects TRBV10-3 to TRBJ2-5; a weak D match, TRBD2 (5 bases). This CDR3 has 11 residues. CDR1 and CDR2 from the germline V gene are ENHRY and SYGVKD. The V gene lost 10 bases and the J gene lost 3 bases, with 9 bases spanning the gap. The CDR3 loop is CATRVEETQYF. The CDR3 DNA sequence: TGTGCCACGAGGGTGGAAGAGACCCAGTACTTC.

There are a few counts of this clone. The V call is TRBV13, the J call TRBJ2-1, with TRBD2 matching over 13 bases. The J segment lost 3 bases and the V segment lost 5 bases, leaving 10 bases of the junction unmatched. CDR1 is PRHDT and CDR2 is FYEKMQ in the germline V gene (reference sequence). This CDR3 is 18 amino acids long. Written as DNA, the CDR3 is TGTGCCAGCAGCACACTAACTAGCGGGAGGGCCGGCTACAATGAGCAGTTCTTC. Amino acids: CASSTLTSGRAGYNEQFF.

The chain links TRBV5-4 to TRBJ1-1; D unclear. From germline, CDR1 is SGHNT and CDR2 YYREEE (reference sequence). The CDR3 is made up of 15 amino acids. The ends were cut back, 2 bases at V and 1 base at J, with 12 bases in the middle. CDR3 bases: TGTGCCAGCAGCTTAGCGACGGGTCCGAACACTGAAGCTTTCTTT. This sequence encodes CASSLATGPNTEAFF.

This clone came up a few times. This sequence joins TRBV18 and TRBJ2-2; 8 nucleotides line up with TRBD1. CDR1 KGHSH and CDR2 LQKENI come from the germline V gene. J was trimmed by 5 bases and V by 3 bases; bases with no gene match: 8. The CDR3 consists of 16 residues. The CDR3 DNA follows: TGTGCCAGCTCACCGATTTCGACAGGGGTTACCGGGGAGCTGTTTTTT. Encoded protein: CASSPISTGVTGELFF.

J is TRBJ2-1 and V is TRBV28, with D hard to call. V was clipped by 6 bases and J by 11 bases, with 14 bases between them. Per the germline V gene, CDR1 is MDHEN and CDR2 is SYDVKM. The CDR3 contains 12 residues. The CDR3 coding sequence is TGTGCCAGCAGCTCCCATCCCATCCAGCAGTTCTTC. It specifies CASSSHPIQQFF.

The chain links TRBV7-9 to TRBJ2-3; 13 nucleotides align to TRBD2. The trim removed 5 bases at V and 2 bases at J, leaving 13 bases unmatched. The CDR3 loop spans 19 amino acids. The germline V gene has CDR1 SEHNR and CDR2 FQNEAQ (reference sequence). In nucleotides, the CDR3 is TGTGCCAGCAGCCCAAGGACTAGCGGGAGAAGAAGGTCCACAGATACGCAGTATTTT. Residues: CASSPRTSGRRRSTDTQYF.

This clone was observed a handful of times. J is TRBJ2-5 and V is TRBV7-2, with 8 positions matching TRBD2. The CDR3 is made up of 15 amino acids. V lost 3 bases and J lost 5; bases outside the gene matches: 8. Per germline, CDR1 SGHTA and CDR2 FQGNSA. The CDR3 nucleotides read TGTGCCAGCAGCTTTAGCGGGAAGCAGTGGGAGACCCAGTACTTC. Its translation is CASSFSGKQWETQYF.

The genes are TRBV2 and TRBJ1-2, with 7 bases matching TRBD1. The V and J ends lost 8 bases and 3 bases, in that order; junction bases with no gene match: 12. The CDR3 extends over 15 amino acids. CDR1 is SNHLY, CDR2 FYNNEI, per germline. DNA of the CDR3: TGTGCCAGCGGAAGCACCTGGGACAGCCACTATGGCTACACCTTC. Protein sequence: CASGSTWDSHYGYTF.

At least ten counts were recorded for this clone. The chain couples TRBV4-3 to TRBJ2-1, with 7 positions matching TRBD1. Germline CDR1 is LGHNA and CDR2 is YSLEER. With 4 bases clipped from V and 6 bases from J, the junction kept 9 bases outside the gene matches. The CDR3 runs 15 residues. The DNA for the CDR3 is TGCGCCAGCAGCCCTGTGGACAGGATCCCCAATGAGCAGTTCTTC. It yields the protein CASSPVDRIPNEQFF.

The V gene is TRBV6-5, the J gene TRBJ2-7; D may be TRBD2 (6 bases). The V end was cut by 3 bases, the J end by 3 bases, with 18 bases between. Germline V gene lookup returns CDR1 MNHEY and CDR2 SVGAGI. This CDR3 is built from 16 residues. The CDR3 here is CASSYTGPEGHYEQYF. CDR3 DNA sequence: TGTGCCAGCAGTTATACGGGGCCGGAGGGGCACTACGAGCAGTACTTC.

The chain has TRBV9 and TRBJ2-1; D perhaps matches TRBD2 (5 bases). V was trimmed by 3 bases and J by 3 bases, leaving 13 bases between them. The germline V gene has CDR1 SGDLS and CDR2 YYNGEE. This CDR3 is built from 15 residues. CDR3 in DNA: TGTGCCAGCAGCGCACTTTCGGGGTTCTACAATGAGCAGTTCTTC. Translating it yields CASSALSGFYNEQFF.

This chain uses TRBV7-2 with TRBJ1-5, with a possible D match to TRBD1 (6 bases). Germline CDR1 reads SGHTA; CDR2 reads FQGNSA. V was trimmed by 7 bases and J by 5 bases, leaving 9 bases between them. The CDR3 sequence is 12 residues long. The CDR3 DNA sequence: TGTGCCAGCACTCCAGGGGATCAGCCCCAGCATTTT. It codes for CASTPGDQPQHF.

The chain links TRBV4-3 to TRBJ2-7, with a weak D call TRBD1 (5 bases). Germline lookup yields CDR1 LGHNA and CDR2 YSLEER. The CDR3 has 16 residues. The ends were cut back, 1 base at V and 0 bases at J, with 13 bases in the middle. CDR3 in DNA: TGCGCCAGCAGCCAAGCCCTTTCAGGGTTCTCCTACGAGCAGTACTTC. This translates into CASSQALSGFSYEQYF.

About this clone: Distinct nucleotide sequences in the sample also encode this CDR3. The chain employs TRBV15 and TRBJ2-5; D is uncertain. The length of the CDR3 is 13 residues. Germline V gene sequence: CDR1 LNHNV, CDR2 YYDKDF (reference sequence). With 1 base removed from V and 3 bases from J, the gap between germline ends came to 6 bases. CDR3 residues: CATSRVLEETQYF. DNA for the CDR3: TGTGCCACCAGCAGAGTACTCGAAGAGACCCAGTACTTC.

The rearrangement uses TRBV10-3 and TRBJ1-3, with no clear D. Per germline, CDR1 ENHRY and CDR2 SYGVKD. The germline V and J ends were trimmed by 0 bases and 3 bases, with 6 bases remaining between them. This CDR3 has 14 residues. Here the CDR3 DNA reads TGTGCCATCAGTGAGTCTGTGAGTGGAAACACCATATATTTT. Its translation is CAISESVSGNTIYF.